The text below deals with one TCR beta chain. This specimen comes from a study of blood T cell repertoires in COVID-19. Study processing details: Reference gene primer amplification in the assay estimated nucleated cell counts. Clones were read by immunoSEQ multiplex PCR, and TCRdb kept only the in-frame ones, dropping some. V and J calls plus clone size are reproduced from that table; the DNA served to infer D and trimming. Altogether 450,000 to 500,000 clones are present, around 85% being singletons, with the ten largest covering roughly 3.2%. With 3 bases clipped from V and 4 bases from J, the junction kept 2 bases outside the gene matches. CDR1 is SEHNR, CDR2 FQNEAQ, per germline (reference sequence). This CDR3 region has 15 residues.

The chain employs TRBV7-9 and TRBJ2-2, with TRBD1 matching over 10 bases. This sequence originates from a human donor in a cohort sampled during active COVID-19. Sequenced material: peripheral blood. The CDR3 region is CASSFRDRGTGELFF. The CDR3 region has the DNA TGTGCCAGCAGCTTCCGGGACAGGGGCACCGGGGAGCTGTTTTTT.